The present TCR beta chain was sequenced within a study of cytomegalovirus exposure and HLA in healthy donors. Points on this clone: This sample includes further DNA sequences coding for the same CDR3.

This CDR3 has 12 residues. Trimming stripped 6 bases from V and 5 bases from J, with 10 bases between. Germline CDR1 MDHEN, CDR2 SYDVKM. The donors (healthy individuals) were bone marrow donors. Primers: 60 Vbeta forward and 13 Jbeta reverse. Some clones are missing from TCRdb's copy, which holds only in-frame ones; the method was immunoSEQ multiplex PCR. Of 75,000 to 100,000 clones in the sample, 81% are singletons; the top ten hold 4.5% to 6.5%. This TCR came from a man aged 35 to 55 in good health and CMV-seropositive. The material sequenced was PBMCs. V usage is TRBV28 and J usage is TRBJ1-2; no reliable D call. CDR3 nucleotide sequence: TGTGCCAGCAGGCCCGGCGGGTATGGCTACACCTTC. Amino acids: CASRPGGYGYTF.